A single sample gave rise to the 31 T cell receptor beta chains below, sequenced in a study of shared clonotypes between healthy human individuals. CD45RO-negative, CCR7-positively selected cells formed the naive CD8 fraction, excluding terminally differentiated effector memory CD45RA+ cells. Profiled with immunoSEQ multiplex PCR; TCRdb holds only in-frame clones, not every one. The sample includes around 1,900,000 clones, around 93% seen only once; the top ten take around 1.8%. Sequencing was performed on naive CD8+ T cells from PBMCs. The receptors were sampled from a man between 18 and 35 years old in good health. Some clones in this sample may be carry-over from other donors' samples.

This clone was counted once. The gene calls are TRBV29-1 and TRBJ2-5, with TRBD2 as a possible D gene (5 bases). Germline V CDR1 and CDR2: SQVTM, ANQGSEA. V was cut by 6 bases and J by 1 base, with 9 bases left in between. The CDR3 runs 12 residues. This CDR3 is CSVVGIQETQYF. The CDR3 bases are TGCAGCGTCGTCGGGATCCAAGAGACCCAGTACTTC.

J is TRBJ2-3 and V is TRBV25-1; 11 nucleotides match TRBD2. There are 17 residues in the CDR3. J gave up 0 bases and V 10 bases, and 12 bases lay outside the gene matches. Germline V gives CDR1 MGHDK, CDR2 SYGVNS. CDR3 loop: CATDPGTSGTSTDTQYF. CDR3 DNA sequence: TGTGCCACAGACCCCGGGACTAGCGGAACTAGCACAGATACGCAGTATTTT.

In regard to this clone: Other DNA sequences in this sample translate to the same CDR3. V is TRBV5-1 and J is TRBJ2-1; D not resolved. V lost 0 bases and J lost 1, with 11 bases in between. Germline CDR1 reads SGHRS; CDR2 reads YFSETQ. This CDR3 contains 16 residues. The DNA of the CDR3 is TGCGCCAGCAGCTTGGCAGGTTTGGGTTCCTACAATGAGCAGTTCTTC. This gives the protein CASSLAGLGSYNEQFF.

The chain has TRBV28 and TRBJ1-5; D might be TRBD1 (6 bases). CDR3 length: 13 residues. Germline CDR1 reads MDHEN; CDR2 reads SYDVKM. V was clipped by 3 bases and J by 6 bases, with 9 bases between them. The chain's CDR3 is CASSFPGVQPQHF. CDR3 in DNA: TGTGCCAGCAGTTTTCCAGGGGTTCAGCCCCAGCATTTT.

Points on this clone: The same CDR3 is also encoded by other DNA sequences in this sample. The chain recombines TRBV11-2 with TRBJ2-7, with 7 bases lining up with TRBD1. CDR3 size: 14 residues. Germline V gene lookup returns CDR1 SGHAT and CDR2 FQNNGV. After removal of 4 bases from V and 3 bases from J, the junction contained 6 bases not matched to a gene. This chain's CDR3 is CASSSRDRSYEQYF. In DNA, the CDR3 is TGTGCCAGCAGCTCCCGGGACAGAAGCTACGAGCAGTACTTC.

This chain links TRBV5-6 with TRBJ2-3, with D possibly TRBD2 on 6 matching bases. The germline V and J ends were trimmed by 0 bases and 2 bases, with 13 bases remaining between them. The germline V gene encodes CDR1 SGHDT and CDR2 YYEEEE. The CDR3 is 16 residues long. CDR3 in amino acids: CASSLAKRATTDTQYF. CDR3 DNA sequence: TGTGCCAGCAGCTTGGCCAAGCGGGCAACCACAGATACGCAGTATTTT.

The chain uses TRBV7-3 and TRBJ2-1; D uncertain. This CDR3 spans 14 amino acids. Germline V CDR1 and CDR2: SGHTA, FQGTGA. Trimming left V 2 bases short and J 7 bases short, with 12 bases between. This CDR3 is CASSLGVGRNEQFF. The CDR3 region has the DNA TGTGCCAGCAGCTTAGGTGTGGGCAGAAATGAGCAGTTCTTC.

The rearrangement uses TRBV9 and TRBJ2-2; 10 bases line up with TRBD1. The V and J ends lost 6 bases and 4 bases, in that order; junction bases with no gene match: 3. Germline assignment: CDR1 SGDLS and CDR2 YYNGEE. The CDR3 spans 14 residues. The CDR3 sequence: CASNGQGGTGELFF. As DNA, the CDR3 is TGTGCCAGCAACGGACAGGGGGGCACCGGGGAGCTGTTTTTT.

The V call is TRBV7-8, the J call TRBJ2-5, with no clear D. The CDR3 is 14 residues long. CDR1 and CDR2 (germline): SGHVS, FQNEAQ. V shed 3 bases and J shed 0 bases, with 8 bases lying between them. For the CDR3, the DNA is TGTGCCAGCAGCTTGGCGATGAACCAAGAGACCCAGTACTTC. This gives the protein CASSLAMNQETQYF.

The chain employs TRBV9 and TRBJ2-7; perhaps D is TRBD1 or TRBD2 (5 bases each). The V end lost 4 bases, the J end lost 4 bases, and 15 bases lay between the germline ends. There are 14 residues in the CDR3. CDR1 SGDLS and CDR2 YYNGEE come from the germline V gene. This CDR3 is CASSPPRDGYEQYF. DNA for the CDR3: TGTGCCAGCAGCCCACCCAGGGACGGATACGAGCAGTACTTC.

The genes are TRBV27 and TRBJ2-7, with TRBD2 as a possible D gene (6 bases). V lost 6 bases to trimming and J lost 2 bases, with 11 bases between them. Germline CDR1 is MNHEY and CDR2 is SMNVEV (reference sequence). This CDR3 spans 13 amino acids. CDR3: CASSEAGTYEQYF. The CDR3 nucleotides are TGTGCCAGCAGCGAGGCGGGGACCTACGAGCAGTACTTC.

This clone was seen a handful of times. V gene TRBV6-5 combines with J gene TRBJ1-2; 7 positions agree with TRBD1. V shed 6 bases and J 8 bases; nucleotides not matched to a gene: 9. The germline CDR1 and CDR2 sequences are MNHEY and SVGAGI. This CDR3 is built from 13 residues. The DNA for the CDR3 is TGTGCCAGCAGACCCGACAGGGCCATCGGCTACACCTTC. It specifies CASRPDRAIGYTF.

The genes are TRBV18 and TRBJ2-1; 8 bases map to TRBD2. Per germline, CDR1 KGHSH and CDR2 LQKENI. The V and J ends lost 4 bases and 4 bases, in that order; junction bases with no gene match: 6. CDR3 length equals 15 residues. The CDR3 loop reads CASSLSGTPYNEQFF. The CDR3 DNA follows: TGTGCCAGCTCACTTAGCGGGACCCCTTACAATGAGCAGTTCTTC.

The chain recombines TRBV11-2 with TRBJ2-7; D gene ambiguous. Trimming removed 1 base at V and 7 bases at J, with 11 bases between. This CDR3 is 13 amino acids long. Per the germline V gene, CDR1 is SGHAT and CDR2 is FQNNGV. The CDR3 spells CASSLVSLGEQYF. The CDR3 DNA reads as TGTGCCAGCAGCTTAGTTTCCCTGGGGGAGCAGTACTTC.

This chain uses TRBV15 with TRBJ1-2; D remains ambiguous. Trimming removed 0 bases at V and 1 base at J, with 12 bases between. Per germline, CDR1 LNHNV and CDR2 YYDKDF (reference sequence). This CDR3 contains 16 residues. In nucleotides, the CDR3 is TGTGCCACCAGCAGAGATCGGAACAGACTTAACTATGGCTACACCTTC. This codes for CATSRDRNRLNYGYTF. The whole variable domain, filled in from reference TRBV15 and TRBJ1-2, reads DAMVIQNPRYQVTQFGKPVTLSCSQTLNHNVMYWYQQKSSQAPKLLFHYYDKDFNNEADTPDNFQSRRPNTSFCFLDIRSPGLGDTAMYLCATSRDRNRLNYGYTFGSGTRLTVV.

The V gene is TRBV27, the J gene TRBJ2-7; the D is unclear. CDR1 and CDR2 from the germline V gene are MNHEY and SMNVEV (reference sequence). V lost 4 bases, J lost 5 bases, and 12 bases lay in between. This CDR3 contains 13 residues. CDR3 protein: CASSYLPPNEQYF. DNA of the CDR3: TGTGCCAGCAGTTATCTACCCCCAAACGAGCAGTACTTC.

The rearrangement joins TRBV7-6 to TRBJ1-1; the match to TRBD1 covers 7 bases. Per the germline V gene, CDR1 is SGHVS and CDR2 is FNYEAQ. With V trimmed by 5 bases and J by 0 bases, 9 bases remained unmatched. This CDR3 is 16 amino acids long. The CDR3 is CASSLIPDRVNTEAFF. As DNA, the CDR3 is TGTGCCAGCAGCCTTATCCCTGACAGGGTGAACACTGAAGCTTTCTTT. Full variable domain (missing parts from reference TRBV7-6 and TRBJ1-1): GAGVSQSPRYKVTKRGQDVALRCDPISGHVSLYWYRQALGQGPEFLTYFNYEAQQDKSGLPNDRFSAERPEGSISTLTIQRTEQRDSAMYRCASSLIPDRVNTEAFFGQGTRLTVV.

The rearrangement joins TRBV4-3 to TRBJ2-1; the D gene is possibly TRBD2 (6 bases). The germline gives CDR1 LGHNA, CDR2 YSLEER. The CDR3 sequence is 16 residues long. Trimming took off 1 base at V and 4 bases at J, with 14 bases between the two ends. The CDR3 DNA reads as TGCGCCAGCAGCCAAGGGTCGGCGGGACCTTACAATGAGCAGTTCTTC. Protein product: CASSQGSAGPYNEQFF.

This rearrangement joins TRBV4-2 to TRBJ1-2, with D unclear. The CDR3 runs 14 residues. Germline values: CDR1 LGHNA, CDR2 YNFKEQ. The V and J ends lost 0 bases and 8 bases respectively, with 13 bases between them. The CDR3 reads CASSQDLIVEGYTF. The DNA for the CDR3 is TGTGCCAGCAGCCAAGATCTGATCGTGGAGGGCTACACCTTC.

A note on this clone: The same CDR3 also results from other DNA sequences found in this sample. This sequence joins TRBV6-5 and TRBJ2-1; 10 positions agree with TRBD2. This CDR3 has 16 residues. Germline V gene data show CDR1 as MNHEY and CDR2 as SVGAGI. V was clipped by 0 bases and J by 5 bases; unmatched bases: 4. CDR3 region: CASSYSGLAGDNEQFF. The DNA of the CDR3 is TGTGCCAGCAGTTACTCGGGTCTAGCGGGGGACAATGAGCAGTTCTTC.

The rearrangement uses TRBV27 and TRBJ1-2, with TRBD1 identical over 7 bases. Germline assignment: CDR1 MNHEY and CDR2 SMNVEV (reference sequence). After removal of 2 bases from V and 4 bases from J, the junction contained 7 bases not matched to a gene. The CDR3 contains 15 residues. The CDR3 sequence is CASSLAGGIFYGYTF. The DNA for the CDR3 is TGTGCCAGCAGTTTAGCAGGGGGTATATTCTATGGCTACACCTTC.

This clone was found once. The identical CDR3 is also encoded by other nucleotide sequences in the sample. V gene TRBV7-9 combines with J gene TRBJ1-5; D is ambiguous. V lost 3 bases and J 0 bases, leaving 6 bases between the germline ends. This CDR3 is 14 amino acids long. Germline-derived CDR1 and CDR2 are SEHNR and FQNEAQ (reference sequence). CDR3 DNA sequence: TGTGCCAGCAGCTTGTGGGATAGCAATCAGCCCCAGCATTTT. Translation gives CASSLWDSNQPQHF.

The chain's CDR3 is CASSLLRGGDTQYF. The DNA of the CDR3 is TGTGCCAGCAGTTTACTCAGGGGGGGAGATACGCAGTATTTT. V is TRBV27 and J is TRBJ2-3; D is possibly TRBD1 or TRBD2 (7 bases each). Trimming removed 2 bases from V and 5 bases from J, with 11 bases in between. Germline values: CDR1 MNHEY, CDR2 SMNVEV (reference sequence). The CDR3 is made up of 14 amino acids.

The chain couples TRBV19 to TRBJ2-7; 10 nucleotides agree with TRBD2. This CDR3 is built from 17 residues. Looked up from germline, CDR1 is LNHDA and CDR2 is SQIVND (reference sequence). The V segment lost 2 bases and the J segment 5 bases; nucleotides outside the gene matches: 12. As DNA, the CDR3 is TGTGCCAGTAGTATACGGGCTAGCGGGAGCCCAACCCACGAGCAGTACTTC. Its translation: CASSIRASGSPTHEQYF. Combining the CDR3 with reference TRBV19 and TRBJ2-7 gives the whole variable domain DGGITQSPKYLFRKEGQNVTLSCEQNLNHDAMYWYRQDPGQGLRLIYYSQIVNDFQKGDIAEGYSVSREKKESFPLTVTSAQKNPTAFYLCASSIRASGSPTHEQYFGPGTRLTVT.

The genes are TRBV6-1 and TRBJ1-4, with D perhaps matching TRBD1 (5 bases). The CDR3 contains 15 residues. Looked up from germline, CDR1 is MNHNS and CDR2 is SASEGT. V shed 4 bases and J shed 4 bases, with 13 bases lying between them. The CDR3 loop reads CASSVTDGGNEKLFF. The CDR3 nucleotides read TGTGCCAGCAGTGTGACGGACGGGGGTAATGAAAAACTGTTTTTT.

The chain is built from TRBV6-6 and TRBJ2-5; D is undetermined. The CDR3 is 15 residues long. Germline assignment: CDR1 MNHNY and CDR2 SVGAGI (reference sequence). V was pared by 8 bases and J by 5 bases, with 21 bases between. As DNA, the CDR3 is TGTGCCAGCGCCACCCGAGCGTATCTAAGTGAGACCCAGTACTTC. It is translated as CASATRAYLSETQYF.

This clone was seen once. V gene TRBV10-1 combines with J gene TRBJ2-1; a weak D match, TRBD2 (6 bases). V shed 10 bases and J shed 15 bases, with 19 bases lying between them. The CDR3 is 11 amino acids. In germline, CDR1 is WNHNN, CDR2 SYGVQD (reference sequence). The chain's CDR3 is CATQLGGRGFF. The CDR3 coding sequence is TGCGCCACCCAACTTGGGGGGAGAGGGTTCTTC.

The V call is TRBV2, the J call TRBJ2-5; TRBD1 matches at 7 bases. J gave up 1 base and V 7 bases, and 12 bases lay outside the gene matches. The V gene's germline CDR1 is SNHLY and CDR2 FYNNEI. The CDR3 consists of 16 residues. In DNA, the CDR3 is TGTGCCAGCACCCGGAGACAGGGAACGGGCCAAGAGACCCAGTACTTC. Translation gives CASTRRQGTGQETQYF.

As DNA, the CDR3 is TGTGCCAGCAGCCTTTGGACCGGGGAGCTGTTTTTT. This gives the protein CASSLWTGELFF. The V call is TRBV6-5, the J call TRBJ2-2; D gene unclear. Trimming left V 6 bases short and J 5 bases short, with 7 bases between. The germline V gene encodes CDR1 MNHEY and CDR2 SVGAGI. The CDR3 spans 12 residues.

This rearrangement joins TRBV4-3 to TRBJ1-5, with D hard to call. V lost 4 bases and J 0 bases, leaving 10 bases between the germline ends. The CDR3 consists of 15 residues. Looked up from germline, CDR1 is LGHNA and CDR2 is YSLEER. The CDR3 spells CASSLRTDSNQPQHF. Written as DNA, the CDR3 is TGCGCCAGCAGCCTAAGGACTGATAGCAATCAGCCCCAGCATTTT.

The CDR3 DNA reads as TGCGCCAGCAGCTTCCGGACAGACGGCTATGGCTACACCTTC. Translated, it gives CASSFRTDGYGYTF. The V and J genes are TRBV4-1 and TRBJ1-2; D is possibly TRBD1 (6 bases). The V end was cut by 5 bases, the J end by 4 bases, with 14 bases between. The CDR3 spans 14 residues. Germline V lookup: CDR1 MGHRA, CDR2 YSYEKL.